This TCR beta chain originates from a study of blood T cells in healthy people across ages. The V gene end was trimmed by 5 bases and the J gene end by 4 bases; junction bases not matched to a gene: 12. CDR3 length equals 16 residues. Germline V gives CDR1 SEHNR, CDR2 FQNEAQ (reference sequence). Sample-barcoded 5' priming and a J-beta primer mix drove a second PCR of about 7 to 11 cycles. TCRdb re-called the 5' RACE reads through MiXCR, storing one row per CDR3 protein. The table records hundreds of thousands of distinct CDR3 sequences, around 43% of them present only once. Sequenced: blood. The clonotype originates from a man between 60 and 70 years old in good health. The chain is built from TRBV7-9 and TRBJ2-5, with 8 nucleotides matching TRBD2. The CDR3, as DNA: TGTGCCAGCAGCACAGGGTCGCGGGGGGCCGGAGAGACCCAGTACTTC. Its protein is CASSTGSRGAGETQYF.